The source of this T cell receptor (beta chain) is a study of graft-versus-host responses after intestinal transplantation. Study details: Recipients were given multivisceral, liver-intestinal, or isolated intestinal transplants.

General study findings and limits: Peak circulating GvH clone levels tracked with early post-transplant HvG declines. GvH clones were identified in recipient marrow, with some first appearing in ileum or blood.

Profiling relied on immunoSEQ multiplex PCR, and the TCRdb table lists in-frame clones only, not all of them. The sample has 80,000 to 100,000 clones, 91% seen once. The germline V gene has CDR1 LGHNA and CDR2 YSLEER. The V end lost 2 bases, the J end lost 8 bases, and 12 bases lay between the germline ends. The CDR3 spans 13 residues. Worth noting for this clone: No antigen is known for it.

Sequenced here: unstimulated CD4+ T cells sorted from spleen or lymph node cells, sampled before transplant. The rearrangement links TRBV4-3 to TRBJ1-2, with no clear D. This TCR was sampled from a human donor who was the organ donor for an intestinal transplant. The DNA of the CDR3 is TGCGCCAGCAGCCAAAGCTTACTAGGAGGCTACACCTTC. Residues: CASSQSLLGGYTF.